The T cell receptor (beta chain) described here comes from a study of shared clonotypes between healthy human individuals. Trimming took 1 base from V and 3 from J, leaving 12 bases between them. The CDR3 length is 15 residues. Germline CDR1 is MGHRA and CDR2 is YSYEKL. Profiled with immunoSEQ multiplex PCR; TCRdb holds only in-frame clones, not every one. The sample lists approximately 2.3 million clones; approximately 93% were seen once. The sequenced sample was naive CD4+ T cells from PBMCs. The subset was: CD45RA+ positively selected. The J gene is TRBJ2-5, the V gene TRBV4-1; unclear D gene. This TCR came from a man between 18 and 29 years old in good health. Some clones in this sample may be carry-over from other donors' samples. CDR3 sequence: CASSQVLGREETQYF. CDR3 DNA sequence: TGCGCCAGCAGCCAAGTTCTGGGAAGGGAAGAGACCCAGTACTTC.